This is a list of T cell receptor beta chains from one sample in a study of blood T cells in healthy people across ages. One entry per CDR3 protein, called by TCRdb with MiXCR from the 5' RACE reads. The sample includes under 1,000,000 distinct CDR3 sequences, about 42% of them seen just once. Sequenced: blood. The receptors come from a man aged 80 or over in good health. Both conserved end residues are part of each CDR3. A D gene is named only where the DNA matches it firmly. Size values are once, few and many counts, or a class for expanded clones, and some rows have none.

clone_size	d_call	j_call	v_call	cdr3_aa	cdr3_nt
.	TRBD2	TRBJ2-3	TRBV6-6	CASREAGGMGTQYF	TGTGCCAGCAGAGAGGCGGGGGGGATGGGTACGCAGTATTTT
.	TRBD2	TRBJ2-5	TRBV2	CASSGAGGGREAQYF	TGTGCCAGCAGTGGTGCGGGAGGAGGGAGAGAGGCCCAGTACTTC
.	TRBD2	TRBJ2-1	TRBV15	CATSRDASRLADCNEQFF	TGTGCCACCAGCAGAGATGCATCTCGACTAGCGGACTGCAATGAGCAGTTCTTC
.	TRBD1	TRBJ1-4	TRBV7-9	CASSSATGRAATNGKLFF	TGTGCCAGCAGCTCCGCGACAGGGAGGGCTGCAACTAATGGAAAACTGTTTTTT
.	.	TRBJ2-1	TRBV20-1	CSVRIYNEQFF	TGCAGTGTTCGAATCTACAATGAGCAGTTCTTC
few	.	TRBJ1-4	TRBV12-3/TRBV12-4	CASSSTGISNEKLFF	TGTGCCAGCAGTTCGACAGGAATAAGTAATGAAAAACTGTTTTTT
.	.	TRBJ1-1	TRBV7-9	CASSHLVGQKTPEAFF	TGTGCCAGCAGCCATTTGGTAGGACAGAAAACGCCTGAAGCTTTCTTT
.	.	TRBJ2-1	TRBV21-1	CASSKANSGRGNEQFF	TGTGCCAGCAGCAAAGCTAATAGCGGGAGGGGGAATGAGCAGTTCTTC
.	TRBD2	TRBJ2-7	TRBV20-1	CSASTLAGVHNEQYF	TGCAGTGCTAGTACCCTGGCGGGAGTACACAATGAGCAGTACTTC
few	TRBD1	TRBJ2-1	TRBV20-1	CSARPTGVIDNEQFF	TGCAGTGCTAGACCCACAGGGGTAATCGACAATGAGCAGTTCTTC
.	.	TRBJ2-5	TRBV4-3	CASSRLGVETQYF	TGCGCCAGCAGCCGACTGGGGGTGGAGACCCAGTACTTC
few	TRBD2	TRBJ2-5	TRBV10-3	CAISEPRDGGSQETQYF	TGTGCCATCAGTGAGCCCCGGGACGGGGGGAGCCAAGAGACCCAGTACTTC
.	.	TRBJ1-5	TRBV7-3	CASSLDSRQPQHF	TGTGCCAGCAGCCTGGACAGCCGGCAGCCCCAGCATTTT
many	.	TRBJ1-2	TRBV13	CASSSLGTSSYYGYTF	TGTGCCAGCAGCTCCTTGGGGACATCTTCCTACTATGGCTACACCTTC
few	TRBD2	TRBJ2-1	TRBV14	CASSQKTSASSYNEQFF	TGTGCCAGCAGCCAAAAGACTAGCGCCAGCTCCTACAATGAGCAGTTCTTC
.	TRBD2	TRBJ2-5	TRBV9	CASSPSLAGVYKQYF	TGTGCCAGCAGCCCCAGTCTAGCGGGAGTGTACAAGCAGTACTTC
few	TRBD2	TRBJ2-3	TRBV20-1	CSARAFRTSGSDTQYF	TGCAGTGCTAGAGCATTTCGGACTAGCGGGAGTGATACGCAGTATTTT
once	TRBD2	TRBJ2-1	TRBV14	CASSQVSSGSKNEQFF	TGTGCCAGCAGCCAAGTTTCTAGCGGGAGTAAGAATGAGCAGTTCTTC
.	.	TRBJ2-3	TRBV3-1	CASSQAGRVADTQYF	TGTGCCAGCAGCCAAGCTGGGAGAGTGGCAGATACGCAGTATTTT
few	.	TRBJ2-7	TRBV7-9	CASSLSKYEQYF	TGTGCCAGCAGCTTATCCAAGTACGAGCAGTACTTC
few	.	TRBJ2-7	TRBV27	CASSWGPESYEQYF	TGTGCCAGCAGTTGGGGACCAGAGAGCTACGAGCAGTACTTC
many	.	TRBJ1-1	TRBV20-1	CSARRSSLNTEAFF	TGCAGTGCCCGGCGAAGCAGCTTAAACACTGAAGCTTTCTTT
.	.	TRBJ2-7	TRBV6-1	CASSEAGTRTYEQYF	TGTGCCAGCAGTGAAGCAGGGACGCGAACCTACGAGCAGTACTTC
.	.	TRBJ1-5	TRBV4-3	CASSQDRGTQPQHF	TGCGCCAGCAGCCAAGATCGGGGAACTCAGCCCCAGCATTTT
.	.	TRBJ2-7	TRBV14	CASSQGPLSYEQYF	TGTGCCAGCAGCCAGGGACCTCTCTCCTACGAGCAGTACTTC